Included here is one T cell receptor (beta chain) sequence, with context. This clonotype was found a few times. What antigen it recognizes has not been identified. Nothing much larger sits one base from this clone, and base qualities are not available. CDR1 SQVTM and CDR2 ANQGSEA are derived from the germline V gene. Deletion took 6 bases off V and 0 bases off J, with a span of 8 bases between the germline ends. The CDR3, cysteine through phenylalanine, is 12 amino acids long. Here the CDR3 DNA is all that survives: 36 bases in frame from base 1. This specimen's treatment or condition label, per the study, means: allogeneic hematopoietic cell transplantation with graft depleted of TCRalphabeta T cells and CD19 B cells. The children who served as transplant recipients had been given grafts of TCRalphabeta/CD19-depleted allogeneic hematopoietic cells. This sample is drawn from a study of T-cell reconstitution after alpha-beta-depleted transplantation in children listed by TCRdb under 2016. Regarding the study in general: T-cell immune reconstitution after TCRalphabeta/CD19-depleted allogeneic hematopoietic cell transplantation in children was quantitatively tracked in the study by means of TCR repertoire profiling. Overall results and qualifications from the work: Hyperexpanded clone frequencies declined over subsequent months; after one year, T-cell counts and TCRbeta diversity were mostly attributed to newly produced T cells. The apparently early alphabetaT-cell count recovery about two months after transplant was reportedly dependent on only several hundred rapidly expanded clones derived from non-depleted graft cells. In some patients, high TCRbeta diversity at day 60 was attributed to recipient T cells and intrathymic progenitors that had survived conditioning.

To prepare the library, PCR was applied. Sequenced using an Illumina HiSeq 2500. TCR library preparation used molecular barcoding, with unique molecular identifiers applied to normalize quantification of the TCRbeta repertoire. TCRdb reworked the public reads: Q25 trimming with fastp, MiXCR clone assembly, productive beta chains retained. CDR3 protein sequences are deduplicated, and each keeps its most common genes and DNA. Recorded for this sample are more than 500,000 distinct CDR3 sequences; 11% of them occurred a single time. The top ten clonotypes cover 14% of the sample. This TCR was recovered from a female patient aged 2-9 years who had a stem cell transplant for aplastic anemia, so the T cells may come from the graft donor. The sequencing here drew on PBMCs, mostly from graft donor cells, taken 180 days after TCRalphabeta/CD19-depleted stem cell transplant. The chain is encoded by TRBV29-1 joined to TRBJ2-5, and perhaps TRBD1 as D gene, on 6 matching bases. The sequence in DNA is TGCAGCGTGAGGGGGTACCAAGAGACCCAGTACTTC. Translation gives CSVRGYQETQYF.